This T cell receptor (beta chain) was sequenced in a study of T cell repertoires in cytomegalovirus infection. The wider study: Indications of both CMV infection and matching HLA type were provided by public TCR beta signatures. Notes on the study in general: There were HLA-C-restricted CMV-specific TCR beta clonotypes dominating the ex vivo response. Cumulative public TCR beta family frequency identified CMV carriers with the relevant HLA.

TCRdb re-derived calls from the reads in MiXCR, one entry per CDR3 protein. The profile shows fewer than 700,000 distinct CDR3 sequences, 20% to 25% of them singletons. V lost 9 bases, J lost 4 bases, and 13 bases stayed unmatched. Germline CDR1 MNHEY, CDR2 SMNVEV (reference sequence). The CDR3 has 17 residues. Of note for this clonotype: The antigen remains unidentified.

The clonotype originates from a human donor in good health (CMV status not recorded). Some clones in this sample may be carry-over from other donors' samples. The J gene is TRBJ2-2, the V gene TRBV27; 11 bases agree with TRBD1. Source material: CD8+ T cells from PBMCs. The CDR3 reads CASKPWTGGASTGELFF. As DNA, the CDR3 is TGTGCCAGTAAGCCATGGACAGGGGGCGCGAGCACCGGGGAGCTGTTTTTT.